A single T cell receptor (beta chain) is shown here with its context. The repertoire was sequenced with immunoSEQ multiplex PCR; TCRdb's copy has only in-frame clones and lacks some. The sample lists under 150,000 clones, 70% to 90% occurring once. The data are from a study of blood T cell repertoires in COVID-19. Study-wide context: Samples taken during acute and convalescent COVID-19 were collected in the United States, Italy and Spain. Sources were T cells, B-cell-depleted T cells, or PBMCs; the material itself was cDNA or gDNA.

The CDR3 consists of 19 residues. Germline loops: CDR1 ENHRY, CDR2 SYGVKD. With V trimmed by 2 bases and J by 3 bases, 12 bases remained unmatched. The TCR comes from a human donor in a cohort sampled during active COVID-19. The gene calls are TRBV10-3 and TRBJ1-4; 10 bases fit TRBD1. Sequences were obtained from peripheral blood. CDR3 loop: CAISELLPGTGAANEKLFF. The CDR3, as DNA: TGTGCCATCAGTGAGCTACTCCCCGGGACAGGGGCGGCTAATGAAAAACTGTTTTTT.